This TCR beta chain stems from a study of beta chain features in type 1 diabetes. Per the germline V gene, CDR1 is SGHVS and CDR2 is FQNEAQ. The CDR3 has 15 amino acids. V was clipped by 7 bases and J by 3 bases, with 19 bases between them. Every donor had blood drawn once into heparin, 90 to 150 mL on average. Every bit of the isolated RNA underwent reverse transcription, so sequencing read expressed TCRB transcripts. The method was immunoSEQ multiplex PCR; TCRdb's version includes in-frame clones alone and lacks a portion of them. Of about 130,000 clones listed, 9.2% are singletons. The chain carries TRBV7-8 and TRBJ2-7, with D perhaps TRBD1 (6 bases). The sequenced material came from central memory CD4+ T cells from blood. The sequence was obtained from a man aged 18 to 29 in good health. CDR3 protein: CASNPRPGVIYEQYF. DNA for the CDR3: TGTGCCAGCAATCCCCGTCCAGGGGTAATCTACGAGCAGTACTTC.